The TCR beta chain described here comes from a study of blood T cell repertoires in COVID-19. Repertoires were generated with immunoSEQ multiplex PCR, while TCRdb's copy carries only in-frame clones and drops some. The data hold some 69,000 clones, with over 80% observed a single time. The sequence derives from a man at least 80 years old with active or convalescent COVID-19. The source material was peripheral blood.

The CDR3 is CASRTRGANYGYTF. DNA of the CDR3: TGTGCCAGTCGAACGCGGGGGGCTAACTATGGCTACACCTTC. This sequence joins TRBV19 and TRBJ1-2; D may be TRBD1 (5 bases). The V gene lost 8 bases and the J gene lost 0 bases, with 13 bases spanning the gap. This CDR3 spans 14 amino acids. Per the germline V gene, CDR1 is LNHDA and CDR2 is SQIVND (reference sequence).